This T cell receptor beta chain was retrieved from a study of neurological immune-mediated disorders. This clonotype has ten or more counts. Time point indicated: longitudinal time-point 2. V was pared by 7 bases and J by 1 base, with 4 bases between. This CDR3 spans 11 amino acids. 5'RACE employing 10-nucleotide random UMIs yielded the cDNA. MiXCR, run by TCRdb on the 5' RACE reads, gives a single entry per CDR3 protein. The top ten hold roughly an eighth of the sample, which has 57,000 or so distinct CDR3 sequences, roughly 9.8% seen once. The chain has TRBV12-3 or TRBV12-4 and TRBJ1-1; D is ambiguous. The specimen sequenced was PBMCs. The sequence was obtained from a man between 25 and 39 years old in good health. Here the CDR3 reads CASTGNTEAFF. The CDR3 bases are TGTGCCAGCACCGGGAACACTGAAGCTTTCTTT.